These T cell receptor beta chains were read from a single sample in a study of blood T cell repertoires in COVID-19. Assay: immunoSEQ multiplex PCR; the TCRdb copy retains only in-frame clones and omits some. The profile shows some 700,000 clones, 85% to 90% of them singletons. Sample: peripheral blood. These receptors originate from a woman younger than 35 with acute or convalescent COVID-19. The CDR3 runs from the conserved cysteine through the conserved F or W. The D gene is left open where the match is weak. The size field is filled for only some rows; it gives once, few, many or a size class.

j_call,clone_size,v_call,d_call,cdr3_aa,cdr3_nt
TRBJ2-1,.,TRBV3-1/TRBV3-2,TRBD1,CASSQTTGTVYNEQFF,TGTGCCAGCAGCCAGACTACCGGGACAGTTTACAATGAGCAGTTCTTC
TRBJ1-3,once,TRBV10-3,.,CAISDQARTAF,TGTGCCATCAGTGACCAAGCCCGGACAGCTTTT
TRBJ2-3,.,TRBV21-1,.,CASSIRLAGDSDTQYF,TGTGCCAGCAGCATCCGACTAGCGGGGGATTCAGATACGCAGTATTTT
TRBJ1-1,.,TRBV29-1,.,CSVLSALNTEAFF,TGCAGCGTTTTATCAGCGCTCAACACTGAAGCTTTCTTT
TRBJ1-6,.,TRBV24-1,.,CATSDHWTGGSPLHF,TGTGCCACCAGTGATCACTGGACTGGGGGGTCACCCCTCCACTTT
TRBJ1-2,.,TRBV6-2/TRBV6-3,TRBD1,CASSPSGGDYTF,TGTGCCAGCAGCCCATCAGGGGGCGACTACACCTTC
TRBJ2-7,few,TRBV21-1,.,CASSKEGGYEQYF,TGTGCCAGCAGCAAAGAAGGGGGCTACGAGCAGTACTTC
TRBJ1-5,.,TRBV30,.,CAWNEDSNQPQHF,TGTGCCTGGAATGAGGATAGCAATCAGCCCCAGCATTTT
TRBJ2-2,.,TRBV24-1,.,CATSDAGDPWAGELFF,TGTGCCACCAGTGATGCAGGGGACCCGTGGGCCGGGGAGCTGTTTTTT
TRBJ2-2,.,TRBV7-2,.,CASSLVSTGELFF,TGTGCCAGCAGCTTAGTCTCCACCGGGGAGCTGTTTTTT
TRBJ2-1,.,TRBV9,.,CASSVGSSGNEQFF,TGTGCCAGCAGCGTAGGGTCGAGTGGCAATGAGCAGTTCTTC
TRBJ2-6,.,TRBV3-1/TRBV3-2,.,CASSQGGGVPLGANVLTF,TGTGCCAGCAGCCAAGGGGGCGGAGTTCCCTTAGGGGCCAACGTCCTGACTTTC
TRBJ1-6,.,TRBV6-2/TRBV6-3,.,CASSYLPPNSPLHF,TGTGCCAGCAGTTATCTACCACCAAATTCACCCCTCCACTTT
TRBJ2-7,.,TRBV5-5,.,CASSLVEVGTRYYEQYF,TGTGCCAGCAGCTTGGTGGAGGTTGGGACAAGGTACTACGAGCAGTACTTC
TRBJ2-5,.,TRBV7-8,TRBD2,CASSLGLAAWETQYF,TGTGCCAGCAGCTTGGGACTAGCAGCGTGGGAGACCCAGTACTTC
TRBJ1-1,.,TRBV27,.,CASSTTGFTEAFF,TGTGCCAGCAGTACCACAGGGTTCACTGAAGCTTTCTTT
TRBJ1-1,.,TRBV6-4,TRBD1,CASSAQGENTEAFF,TGTGCCAGCAGTGCACAGGGGGAGAACACTGAAGCTTTCTTT
TRBJ2-1,.,TRBV3-1/TRBV3-2,TRBD1,CASSPQRMQGDNEQFF,TGTGCCAGCAGCCCCCAGAGAATGCAGGGGGACAATGAGCAGTTCTTC
TRBJ2-5,.,TRBV4-2,.,CASSQATGYQFETQYF,TGTGCCAGCAGCCAGGCTACAGGGTATCAATTTGAGACCCAGTACTTC
TRBJ1-2,.,TRBV6-5,.,CATLRQPRVGYTF,TGTGCCACCCTAAGACAGCCCCGCGTGGGCTACACCTTC
TRBJ1-4,.,TRBV19,TRBD1,CASQGQNFSPELFF,TGTGCCAGCCAGGGACAGAACTTTTCCCCGGAACTGTTTTTT
TRBJ1-2,.,TRBV7-2,.,CASSFIQGNYGYTF,TGTGCCAGCAGCTTTATACAGGGTAACTATGGCTACACCTTC
TRBJ1-6,few,TRBV4-1,.,CASSQVPSWNSPLHF,TGCGCCAGCAGCCAAGTTCCAAGCTGGAATTCACCCCTCCACTTT
TRBJ2-2,.,TRBV13,.,CASSLEQGTATGELFF,TGTGCCAGCAGCTTAGAACAGGGTACAGCCACCGGGGAGCTGTTTTTT
TRBJ1-2,.,TRBV30,.,CAWSVSRGFGGYTF,TGTGCCTGGAGTGTATCACGGGGGTTCGGTGGCTACACCTTC
TRBJ2-1,.,TRBV9,TRBD2,CASSERGDSYNEQFF,TGTGCCAGCAGCGAGCGGGGGGACTCCTACAATGAGCAGTTCTTC
TRBJ1-1,.,TRBV30,.,CAWDKRRDTEAFF,TGTGCCTGGGACAAGAGGCGGGACACTGAAGCTTTCTTT
TRBJ1-1,.,TRBV7-6,.,CASSPTGSTEAFF,TGTGCCAGCAGCCCAACAGGGTCGACTGAAGCTTTCTTT
TRBJ1-1,.,TRBV6-6,.,CASSQTGPNLNTEAFF,TGTGCCAGCAGCCAAACAGGGCCTAACTTGAACACTGAAGCTTTCTTT
TRBJ1-3,.,TRBV15,.,CATSAFRDTWRKGNTIYF,TGTGCCACCAGCGCATTCCGGGACACCTGGAGGAAAGGAAACACCATATATTTT
TRBJ2-1,.,TRBV27,TRBD1,CASSPRGTGTGGYNEQFF,TGTGCCAGCAGTCCTCGGGGAACCGGGACAGGGGGCTACAATGAGCAGTTCTTC
TRBJ2-3,.,TRBV11-2,TRBD2,CASSLRLAPDTQYF,TGTGCCAGCAGCTTAAGACTAGCTCCAGATACGCAGTATTTT
TRBJ2-1,.,TRBV12-5,TRBD2,CASGLVLSRLAGAAPYNEQFF,TGTGCTAGTGGTTTGGTACTAAGTCGTCTAGCGGGGGCCGCGCCCTACAATGAGCAGTTCTTC
TRBJ2-2,.,TRBV30,TRBD2,CAYHGTSGRTGELFF,TGTGCCTACCACGGGACTAGCGGTCGGACGGGGGAGCTGTTTTTT
TRBJ1-1,.,TRBV15,.,CATSSPGLAGPFF,TGTGCCACCAGCAGCCCAGGGCTCGCTGGTCCTTTCTTT
TRBJ1-2,.,TRBV29-1,.,CSVQQGYGYTF,TGCAGCGTTCAGCAGGGGTATGGCTACACCTTC
TRBJ2-7,.,TRBV4-1,TRBD1,CASSQGRQGASEQYF,TGCGCCAGCAGCCAAGGGAGACAGGGGGCGAGCGAGCAGTACTTC
TRBJ1-1,.,TRBV20-1,.,CVWAPNTEAFF,TGCGTCTGGGCCCCGAACACTGAAGCTTTCTTT
TRBJ2-1,.,TRBV2,.,CASSEAFGSYNEQFF,TGTGCCAGCAGTGAAGCGTTCGGTTCCTACAATGAGCAGTTCTTC
TRBJ1-2,.,TRBV27,.,CASSGDRRQRSVRGYTF,TGTGCCAGCAGTGGGGATAGGAGACAGAGGTCGGTTCGTGGCTACACCTTC
TRBJ2-4,.,TRBV20-1,TRBD2,CSASQAKTSGLAKNIQYF,TGCAGTGCTAGTCAAGCGAAGACTAGCGGGTTAGCCAAAAACATTCAGTACTTC
TRBJ1-1,once,TRBV28,.,CASSPSETKAFF,TGTGCCAGCAGCCCAAGTGAAACTAAAGCTTTCTTT
TRBJ2-7,.,TRBV7-2,TRBD2,CASSEDDRGGYEQYF,TGTGCCAGCAGCGAGGACGACCGGGGAGGGTACGAGCAGTACTTC
TRBJ1-1,.,TRBV19,.,CAKTRGQSEAFF,TGTGCCAAGACCCGCGGACAGAGTGAAGCTTTCTTT
TRBJ1-2,.,TRBV20-1,.,CSASLGQNYGYTF,TGCAGTGCTAGTTTGGGCCAGAACTATGGCTACACCTTC
TRBJ2-2,.,TRBV5-6,.,CASSLVRSRTGELFF,TGTGCCAGCAGCTTGGTCAGGTCCCGCACCGGGGAGCTGTTTTTT
TRBJ2-4,.,TRBV29-1,TRBD2,CSVGTSVFSEAKNIQYF,TGCAGCGTGGGGACTAGCGTCTTTAGTGAAGCCAAAAACATTCAGTACTTC
TRBJ1-2,.,TRBV7-9,.,CASSRADYGYTF,TGTGCCAGCAGCCGAGCGGACTATGGCTACACCTTC
TRBJ2-7,.,TRBV29-1,TRBD1,CSVTGGETQTSYEQYF,TGCAGCGTTACAGGGGGCGAAACTCAAACGTCCTACGAGCAGTACTTC
TRBJ1-2,.,TRBV10-3,.,CAISEAPETKNYGYTF,TGTGCCATCAGTGAGGCCCCAGAGACTAAAAACTATGGCTACACCTTC
TRBJ1-5,.,TRBV6-5,.,CASIFDPGSNQPQHF,TGTGCCAGCATTTTTGACCCGGGTAGCAATCAGCCCCAGCATTTT
TRBJ1-1,once,TRBV6-5,.,CASRPGGGTEAFF,TGTGCCAGCAGGCCCGGGGGAGGAACTGAAGCTTTCTTT
TRBJ2-1,.,TRBV3-1/TRBV3-2,TRBD2,CASSPQRGLEQFF,TGTGCCAGCAGCCCCCAGCGGGGGCTTGAGCAGTTCTTC
TRBJ1-2,once,TRBV4-1,TRBD1,CASSQDESRDRVGYTF,TGCGCCAGCAGCCAAGATGAAAGTCGGGACAGGGTCGGCTACACCTTC
TRBJ2-5,.,TRBV19,.,CASSISRGQETQYF,TGTGCCAGTAGTATATCCAGGGGCCAAGAGACCCAGTACTTC
TRBJ1-1,.,TRBV11-2,.,CASSFKPTGNTEAFF,TGTGCCAGCTCCTTCAAACCGACAGGGAACACTGAAGCTTTCTTT
TRBJ2-7,.,TRBV12-5,.,CASGLGRGPSEQYF,TGTGCTAGTGGTTTGGGAAGGGGTCCAAGCGAGCAGTACTTC